These 27 T cell receptor beta chains share one sample of origin, sequenced in a study of beta chain features in type 1 diabetes. The entirety of the isolated RNA underwent reverse transcription, so expressed TCRB transcripts were sequenced. Some clones are missing from TCRdb's copy, which holds only in-frame ones; the method was immunoSEQ multiplex PCR. This table has some 44,000 clones, roughly 45% appearing once. Sequenced input: stem cell memory CD4+ T cells from blood. Source of these receptors: a woman younger than 45 in good health.

The chain has TRBV27 and TRBJ1-2, with unresolved D. The V end was cut by 0 bases, the J end by 8 bases, with 13 bases between. The V gene's germline CDR1 is MNHEY and CDR2 SMNVEV (reference sequence). The CDR3 totals 14 residues. CDR3 DNA: TGTGCCAGCAGTTTATCGGTCTCCTCGGGGGGCTACACCTTC. The encoded protein is CASSLSVSSGGYTF.

The chain carries TRBV28 and TRBJ2-5; D not resolved. The V end lost 4 bases, the J end lost 0 bases, and 12 bases lay between the germline ends. Germline values: CDR1 MDHEN, CDR2 SYDVKM. The CDR3 runs 15 residues. The CDR3: CASSSNVRDQETQYF. Here the CDR3 DNA reads TGTGCCAGCAGTTCCAATGTCCGGGACCAAGAGACCCAGTACTTC.

There are a few counts of this clone. The rearrangement links TRBV7-2 to TRBJ1-1; the D is unclear. Looked up from germline, CDR1 is SGHTA and CDR2 is FQGNSA. The CDR3 spans 13 residues. Trimming left V 10 bases short and J 0 bases short, with 12 bases between. CDR3 region: CATEQNMNTEAFF. In DNA, the CDR3 is TGTGCCACCGAACAGAACATGAACACTGAAGCTTTCTTT.

This clone was counted only a few times. V usage is TRBV9 and J usage is TRBJ2-1; the match to TRBD2 covers 8 bases. Germline loops: CDR1 SGDLS, CDR2 YYNGEE. Trimming at V came to 7 bases and at J to 6 bases, leaving 12 bases not matched to a gene. The CDR3 consists of 15 residues. The DNA for the CDR3 is TGTGCCAGCGCGGGGGGTTGGGCGGGGACCAATGAGCAGTTCTTC. It yields the protein CASAGGWAGTNEQFF.

The CDR3 coding sequence is TGTGCCATCAGTGAGGACTCTCTGATTGGGACCCAGTACTTC. Its translation: CAISEDSLIGTQYF. This chain joins TRBV10-3 and TRBJ2-5; D not resolved. Germline CDR1 is ENHRY and CDR2 is SYGVKD. The CDR3 is made up of 14 amino acids. V was cut by 2 bases and J by 7 bases, with 14 bases left in between.

The chain couples TRBV10-3 to TRBJ2-3, with D perhaps matching TRBD2 (6 bases). CDR1 and CDR2 from the germline V gene are ENHRY and SYGVKD. The CDR3 runs to 16 residues. Trimming removed 2 bases from V and 1 base from J, with 13 bases in between. CDR3 amino acids: CAISEMEGWGTDTQYF. The CDR3 DNA reads as TGTGCCATCAGTGAGATGGAGGGTTGGGGCACAGATACGCAGTATTTT.

The V gene is TRBV29-1, the J gene TRBJ2-7; TRBD1 aligns across 11 bases. Germline V gene lookup returns CDR1 SQVTM and CDR2 ANQGSEA. The CDR3 covers 16 residues. Trimming removed 1 base from V and 4 bases from J; junction bases left unmatched: 9. CDR3 DNA sequence: TGCAGCGTTGAAGGATTGGACAGGGGGCCGAATTACGAGCAGTACTTC. Translated, it gives CSVEGLDRGPNYEQYF.

Worth noting for this clone: One end of the junction is discordant with germline, which a read error may explain. Other nucleotide sequences from this sample produce the same CDR3. The rearrangement links TRBV14 to TRBJ2-7; 11 nucleotides agree with TRBD2. Germline V gene lookup returns CDR1 SGHDN and CDR2 FVKESK. This CDR3 has 15 residues. In DNA, the CDR3 is TGTGCCAGCAGCCGGGGGACTAGCGGCACTACTCGGCAGTACTTT. It translates to CASSRGTSGTTRQYF.

Here the CDR3 reads CADRQASNTGELFF. The CDR3 DNA sequence: TGTGCAGATCGACAGGCCTCGAACACCGGGGAGCTGTTTTTT. The chain recombines TRBV2 with TRBJ2-2, with D tentatively TRBD1 (6 bases). CDR3 length: 14 residues. Germline CDR1 reads SNHLY; CDR2 reads FYNNEI.

This rearrangement joins TRBV29-1 to TRBJ2-3; 9 bases agree with TRBD2. Germline V gene data show CDR1 as SQVTM and CDR2 as ANQGSEA. The CDR3 has 14 amino acids. V dropped 4 bases and J dropped 3; count of bases not matched to a gene: 5. CDR3 region: CSVGKAGGTDTQYF. The CDR3, as DNA: TGCAGCGTTGGAAAAGCGGGAGGTACAGATACGCAGTATTTT.

This clone occurred a few times. The rearrangement joins TRBV7-2 to TRBJ2-7; 7 bases agree with TRBD1. The germline gives CDR1 SGHTA, CDR2 FQGNSA. The CDR3 runs 15 residues. After removal of 5 bases from V and 0 bases from J, the junction contained 7 bases not matched to a gene. CDR3 DNA sequence: TGTGCCAGCAGCCCTAGGACAGGAAGCTCCTACGAGCAGTACTTC. Residues: CASSPRTGSSYEQYF.

This chain joins TRBV4-3 and TRBJ2-7, with TRBD1 matching over 10 bases. The CDR3 spans 15 residues. CDR1 LGHNA and CDR2 YSLEER come from the germline V gene. The ends lost 1 base at V and 4 bases at J; junction bases unmatched: 4. For the CDR3, the DNA is TGCGCCAGCAGCCAAGCACCGGGACAGGGGTACGAGCAGTACTTC. Translated, it gives CASSQAPGQGYEQYF.

This chain uses TRBV7-2 with TRBJ2-7; 10 nucleotides match TRBD2. Germline lookup yields CDR1 SGHTA and CDR2 FQGNSA. V lost 1 base and J lost 3; bases outside the gene matches: 3. The CDR3 covers 15 residues. CDR3 sequence (DNA): TGTGCCAGCAGCTTAGTTACTAGCGGGGTCTACGAGCAGTACTTC. Its protein product is CASSLVTSGVYEQYF.

The chain joins TRBV9 to TRBJ2-7; 9 bases line up with TRBD2. The V gene's germline CDR1 is SGDLS and CDR2 YYNGEE. CDR3 size: 13 residues. The junction had 5 bases not matched to a gene; V was cut back by 4 bases and J by 6 bases. CDR3 DNA sequence: TGTGCCAGCAGCCCGCGGGAGGGTAGCGAGCAGTACTTC. As protein: CASSPREGSEQYF.

In this sample, this clone turned up many times. CDR3 DNA: TGTGCCAGCAGCTTAGAGGAGGAGACCCAGTACTTC. This codes for CASSLEEETQYF. This sequence joins TRBV7-9 and TRBJ2-5; no clear D. The length of the CDR3 is 12 residues. The ends were cut back, 1 base at V and 5 bases at J, with 5 bases in the middle. The V gene's germline CDR1 is SEHNR and CDR2 FQNEAQ (reference sequence).

The chain has TRBV11-2 and TRBJ2-5; TRBD1 aligns across 7 bases. This CDR3 region has 16 residues. The V segment lost 4 bases and the J segment 0 bases; nucleotides outside the gene matches: 8. Germline loops: CDR1 SGHAT, CDR2 FQNNGV. The CDR3 here is CASSWGTGANQETQYF. In DNA, the CDR3 is TGTGCCAGCAGCTGGGGCACAGGGGCCAACCAAGAGACCCAGTACTTC.

This chain uses TRBV30 with TRBJ2-2, with D possibly matching TRBD2 (6 bases). CDR3 length: 18 amino acids. The germline V and J ends were trimmed by 3 bases and 1 base, with 21 bases remaining between them. Germline CDR1 is GTSNPN and CDR2 is SVGIG (reference sequence). In nucleotides, the CDR3 is TGTGCCTGGAGGATGGCGTGGGCGGGATCCGGGAACACCGGGGAGCTGTTTTTT. This translates into CAWRMAWAGSGNTGELFF.

In DNA, the CDR3 is TGTGCCAGCAGCCAAGAGGATAGCGGTAGCAATGAGCAGTTCTTC. Translating gives CASSQEDSGSNEQFF. This chain joins TRBV4-2 and TRBJ2-1, with D maybe TRBD2 (6 bases). Germline assignment: CDR1 LGHNA and CDR2 YNFKEQ. This CDR3 is 15 amino acids long. V lost 0 bases to trimming and J lost 6 bases, with 12 bases between them.

The chain joins TRBV7-9 to TRBJ2-3; 13 bases fit TRBD2. CDR3 length equals 16 residues. The V gene end was trimmed by 5 bases and the J gene end by 3 bases; junction bases not matched to a gene: 5. Germline CDR1 and CDR2: SEHNR and FQNEAQ (reference sequence). The CDR3 region has the DNA TGTGCCAGCAGCCCCGGACTAGCGGGAGCAACAGATACGCAGTATTTT. Protein: CASSPGLAGATDTQYF.

The rearrangement joins TRBV7-2 to TRBJ2-7; TRBD2 agrees at 7 bases. The CDR3 has 14 residues. Germline lookup yields CDR1 SGHTA and CDR2 FQGNSA. The ends lost 1 base at V and 12 bases at J; junction bases unmatched: 12. Here the CDR3 DNA reads TGTGCCAGCAGCTTAGTAGGGACTACCGTAACTCCGTACTTC. Translated: CASSLVGTTVTPYF.

The chain has TRBV6-6 and TRBJ2-3; the D is unclear. This CDR3 is built from 12 residues. V gave up 6 bases and J gave up 1 base, with 5 bases separating them. The germline CDR1 and CDR2 sequences are MNHNY and SVGAGI (reference sequence). This CDR3 reads CASSPGTDTQYF. CDR3 bases: TGTGCCAGCAGCCCCGGCACAGATACGCAGTATTTT.

The chain recombines TRBV2 with TRBJ1-2; a weak D match, TRBD1 (5 bases). This CDR3 is built from 15 residues. Germline CDR1 and CDR2: SNHLY and FYNNEI. V lost 7 bases, J lost 4 bases, and 19 bases lay in between. The CDR3 here is CASTPEMGGVYGYTF. For the CDR3, the DNA is TGTGCCAGCACCCCCGAAATGGGGGGAGTCTATGGCTACACCTTC.

The chain couples TRBV19 to TRBJ2-7; tentatively, D is TRBD2 (6 bases). Per germline, CDR1 LNHDA and CDR2 SQIVND (reference sequence). V lost 4 bases, J lost 3 bases, and 13 bases lay in between. The CDR3 is made up of 14 amino acids. CDR3 in DNA: TGTGCCAGTAGTACGGGGGACCAAGTCTACGAGCAGTACTTC. Amino acids: CASSTGDQVYEQYF.

This clone was counted a single time. The chain links TRBV5-1 to TRBJ1-4, with TRBD1 matching over 11 bases. Per the germline V gene, CDR1 is SGHRS and CDR2 is YFSETQ. This CDR3 has 15 residues. V lost 3 bases, J lost 6 bases, and 4 bases stayed unmatched. The DNA of the CDR3 is TGCGCCAGCAGCTGGACAGGGGGCACATATGAAAAACTGTTTTTT. Translated: CASSWTGGTYEKLFF.

Judged by abundance, this clone is medium-sized (0.01 to 0.1%). The rearrangement links TRBV28 to TRBJ2-5; 10 bases line up with TRBD1. The CDR3 loop spans 15 amino acids. The germline V gene has CDR1 MDHEN and CDR2 SYDVKM. Unmatched junction bases numbered 3, after V lost 0 bases and J lost 5 bases. The CDR3 here is CASSLWTGGRETQYF. For the CDR3, the DNA is TGTGCCAGCAGTTTATGGACAGGGGGCAGGGAGACCCAGTACTTC.

The V gene is TRBV6-1, the J gene TRBJ2-3, with 7 positions matching TRBD2. Germline CDR1 is MNHNS and CDR2 is SASEGT. V trimming: 6 bases; J trimming: 5 bases; junction bases outside the gene matches: 11. The CDR3 sequence is 15 residues long. The CDR3 nucleotides read TGTGCCAGCAGCGAAAGACTAGCAAGTATAGATACGCAGTATTTT. It is translated as CASSERLASIDTQYF.

This clone appeared once. This chain joins TRBV6-6 and TRBJ2-1; D is ambiguous. Trimming left V 3 bases short and J 5 bases short, with 8 bases between. The CDR3 is 13 amino acids. Germline lookup yields CDR1 MNHNY and CDR2 SVGAGI (reference sequence). Here the CDR3 DNA reads TGTGCCAGCAGTTATTGGCTCGACAATGAGCAGTTCTTC. This codes for CASSYWLDNEQFF.